The 3 T cell receptor beta chains listed next were all sequenced from one sample in a study of T cell responses to AZD1222 COVID-19 vaccine (TCRdb year 2021). What this sample's time point label stands for: baseline before first vaccination. Receptor libraries were prepared by the immunoSEQ multiplex PCR assay. TCRdb took this table from immuneACCESS and kept in-frame rearrangements with V and J called. Such tables lack part of the clones; where checked against another copy, unresolved V genes explain under half of the gap, and the rest is unexplained. This sample has around 130,000 clones in its table, and about 82% of those were observed once. 12% of the sample belongs to the ten largest clones. Source: peripheral blood, taken on day 0 of AZD1222 vaccination. The receptors stem from an adult in good health.

This rearrangement joins TRBV18 to TRBJ2-3; D is unresolved. V was pared by 3 bases and J by 0 bases, with 7 bases between. Germline V gene sequence: CDR1 KGHSH, CDR2 LQKENI. The CDR3 runs to 14 residues. CDR3 sequence (DNA): TGTGCCAGCTCACCGGACCTTAGCACAGATACGCAGTATTTT. This codes for CASSPDLSTDTQYF. The entire variable domain, with the rest obtained from reference TRBV18 and TRBJ2-3, is as follows: NAGVMQNPRHLVRRRGQEARLRCSPMKGHSHVYWYRQLPEEGLKFMVYLQKENIIDESGMPKERFSAEFPKEGPSILRIQQVVRGDSAAYFCASSPDLSTDTQYFGPGTRLTVL.

This chain links TRBV10-3 with TRBJ1-2; D unclear. The CDR3 sequence is 13 residues long. The ends were cut back, 0 bases at V and 7 bases at J, with 9 bases in the middle. Germline lookup yields CDR1 ENHRY and CDR2 SYGVKD. For the CDR3, the DNA is TGTGCCATCAGTGAGTCTCCCGGGAGTGGCTACACCTTC. Translation gives CAISESPGSGYTF.

J is TRBJ2-5 and V is TRBV5-1, with D possibly being TRBD2 (5 bases). V dropped 0 bases and J dropped 5 bases, with 14 bases sitting between them. The CDR3 spans 15 residues. CDR1 and CDR2 from the germline V gene are SGHRS and YFSETQ. CDR3 region: CASSLAGRRLETQYF. CDR3 coding DNA: TGCGCCAGCAGCTTGGCAGGTCGGAGGCTTGAGACCCAGTACTTC. The variable domain in full, completed from reference TRBV5-1 and TRBJ2-5, reads KAGVTQTPRYLIKTRGQQVTLSCSPISGHRSVSWYQQTPGQGLQFLFEYFSETQRNKGNFPGRFSGRQFSNSRSEMNVSTLELGDSALYLCASSLAGRRLETQYFGPGTRLLVL.